The rows below give T cell receptor beta chains drawn from one sample of a study of blood T cells in healthy people across ages. Each CDR3 protein gets one entry after TCRdb re-called the 5' RACE reads with MiXCR. The data contain 1.5 million or so distinct CDR3 sequences, roughly 40% of them singletons. Material for sequencing was blood. The source is a woman younger than 35 in good health. CDR3s include the opening cysteine and the closing phenylalanine or tryptophan. A D gene is named only where the DNA matches it firmly. Rows may omit the clone size; those that give it use once, few, many or a size class.

D	V	J	size	DNA	CDR3
TRBD1	TRBV28	TRBJ2-3	few	TGTGCCAGCAACTTGGGGCGGGCAGGGGGCTTAGATACGCAGTATTTT	CASNLGRAGGLDTQYF
TRBD1	TRBV6-6	TRBJ1-1	once	TGTGCCACGGAGACGACAGGGCCCACTGAAGCTTTCTTT	CATETTGPTEAFF
-	TRBV18	TRBJ2-7	-	TGTGCCAGCTCACCGGCGGGGAGCTCCTACAATGAGCAGTACTTC	CASSPAGSSYNEQYF
TRBD1	TRBV20-1	TRBJ1-2	few	TGCAGTGCTGTAGTGACAGGGACCTATGGCTACACCTTC	CSAVVTGTYGYTF
TRBD2	TRBV12-3/TRBV12-4	TRBJ2-7	few	TGTGCCAGCAGTCGGACTAGCGTTTGGGAGCAGTACTTC	CASSRTSVWEQYF
-	TRBV9	TRBJ2-1	-	TGTGCCAGCAGCGTAGATCCCGTCGGCACCTACGAGCAGTTCTTC	CASSVDPVGTYEQFF
-	TRBV12-3/TRBV12-4	TRBJ1-1	few	TGTGCCAGTACACTTCAGACCGTCGGTCGGGCTTTCTTT	CASTLQTVGRAFF
TRBD2	TRBV3-1	TRBJ2-5	-	TGTGCCAGCAGCGCCCGGACTAGCGGGAGTCGGGAGACCCAGTACTTC	CASSARTSGSRETQYF
-	TRBV27	TRBJ2-1	few	TGTGCCAGCAGGCCCCCGGGCATCTACAATGAGCAGTTCTTC	CASRPPGIYNEQFF
TRBD1	TRBV4-1	TRBJ2-3	-	TGCGCCAGCAGCCCGCAACAGGGGGGCCCCACAGATACGCAGTATTTT	CASSPQQGGPTDTQYF
TRBD2	TRBV20-1	TRBJ2-1	-	TGCAGTGCACGGACTAGCGGGAGTCCCTACAATGAGCAGTTCTTC	CSARTSGSPYNEQFF
-	TRBV20-1	TRBJ1-6	-	TGCAGTGCTAGTGGGGAGATTGTGGGCGATTCACCCCTCCACTTT	CSASGEIVGDSPLHF
-	TRBV27	TRBJ1-6	once	TGTGCCAGCAGTTCCGCCGGTGGTGGTGGGTACTATAATTCACCCCTCCACTTT	CASSSAGGGGYYNSPLHF
-	TRBV27	TRBJ2-7	few	TGTGCCAGCAATTCGGCAGGGATTACAAGCTCCTACGAGCAGTACTTC	CASNSAGITSSYEQYF
TRBD2	TRBV2	TRBJ2-1	few	TGTGCCAGCAGCCCTCAGGGACTAGGCCTCAATGAGCAGTTCTTC	CASSPQGLGLNEQFF
-	TRBV10-1	TRBJ2-3	few	TGCGCCAGCAGTGATGGACGGGGGATCACAGATACGCAGTATTTT	CASSDGRGITDTQYF
-	TRBV7-2	TRBJ2-5	few	TGTGCCAGCAGCTTAGCGACGACAGGGAGGGCGGTGGTGACCCAGTACTTC	CASSLATTGRAVVTQYF
TRBD2	TRBV12-3/TRBV12-4	TRBJ2-3	-	TGTGCCAGCGGACCTCTAGCGGAACGCACAGATACGCAGTATTTT	CASGPLAERTDTQYF
TRBD2	TRBV27	TRBJ2-1	-	TGTGCCAGCAGTCAACTAGCGGGGAACCGCAAGGAGGAGCAGTTCTTC	CASSQLAGNRKEEQFF
TRBD2	TRBV14	TRBJ2-7	once	TGTGCCAGCAGCCAAGCCGGACTAGTGAGTTTCTACGAGCAGTACTTC	CASSQAGLVSFYEQYF
-	TRBV27	TRBJ2-6	few	TGTGCCAGCAGTCTATTGGGTTTTTCGGGGTCAATACTCGCTTCTGGGGCCAACGTCCTGACTTTC	CASSLLGFSGSILASGANVLTF
-	TRBV6-1	TRBJ2-5	-	TGTGCCAGCAGTGAAAAGGGCCCTCCGTACTTC	CASSEKGPPYF
-	TRBV28	TRBJ2-5	-	TGTGCCAGCAGTATCCCTCAGATGGGGACCCAGTACTTC	CASSIPQMGTQYF
-	TRBV30	TRBJ2-7	-	TGTGCCGGCAACAGGGGGGGTACTTACGAGCAGTACTTC	CAGNRGGTYEQYF
-	TRBV10-3	TRBJ1-1	-	TGTGCCATCACGCTTTCGGCGCTCAACACTGAAGCTTTCTTT	CAITLSALNTEAFF
-	TRBV4-1	TRBJ2-5	-	TGCGCCAGCAGCCAAGTGGAGTACAATGAGCAGTACTTC	CASSQVEYNEQYF
TRBD1	TRBV3-1	TRBJ2-7	-	TGTGCCAGCAGCCGTGGGACAGGGGTGTCCTACGAGCAGTACTTC	CASSRGTGVSYEQYF
-	TRBV12-3/TRBV12-4	TRBJ1-1	few	TGTGCCACCCTAAGACAGATGAACACTGAAGCTTTCTTT	CATLRQMNTEAFF
-	TRBV11-2	TRBJ2-5	-	TGTGCCAGCAGCCCCACCGATGGCCGGAGGGAGACCCAGTACTTC	CASSPTDGRRETQYF
TRBD1	TRBV6-1	TRBJ1-2	few	TGTGCCAGCGACCGGGACAGGGTAAATGATGGCTACACCTTC	CASDRDRVNDGYTF
TRBD2	TRBV12-3/TRBV12-4	TRBJ2-1	-	TGTGCCAGCAGTTCGACTAGCGTCAATGAGCAGTTCTTC	CASSSTSVNEQFF
TRBD1	TRBV4-1	TRBJ1-6	-	TGCGCCAGCAGCCCTCCCGAGACAGGGAGGGAGTCACCCCTCCACTTT	CASSPPETGRESPLHF
-	TRBV7-2	TRBJ1-2	few	TGTGCCAGCAGCTTAGGACAGAGTCTCCCTGGCTACACCTTC	CASSLGQSLPGYTF
-	TRBV4-1	TRBJ1-5	few	TGCGCCAGCAGCCAAGAGGGAGTGGGGGTAAGTCAGCCCCAGCATTTT	CASSQEGVGVSQPQHF
TRBD2	TRBV30	TRBJ2-1	few	TGTGCCTGGAGTTTGATGAGCGGGGACAATGAGCAGTTCTTC	CAWSLMSGDNEQFF
-	TRBV10-3	TRBJ2-2	-	TGTGCCATCAGTCGTTCCGGGACTCTGAACACCGGGGAGCTGTTTTTT	CAISRSGTLNTGELFF
-	TRBV29-1	TRBJ2-2	-	TGCAGCGTTGGCGAGAACACCGGGGAGCTGTTTTTT	CSVGENTGELFF
TRBD2	TRBV10-3	TRBJ2-1	few	TGTGCCATCAGTGAGGGTGGACTAGCGGGGGCCTACCCCGGCAATGAGCAGTTCTTC	CAISEGGLAGAYPGNEQFF
-	TRBV27	TRBJ2-3	few	TGTGCCAGCAGTTTATTCGCGGTAAACACAGATACGCAGTATTTT	CASSLFAVNTDTQYF
TRBD2	TRBV7-2	TRBJ2-1	-	TGTGCCAGCAGCCTCGCGCGGCTAGCGGACCCTAATGAGCAGTTCTTC	CASSLARLADPNEQFF
TRBD1	TRBV10-3	TRBJ1-1	-	TGTGCCATCAGTGAGTCGGCCTTACCCGGACAGGGAAACACTGAAGCTTTCTTT	CAISESALPGQGNTEAFF
-	TRBV9	TRBJ1-1	few	TGTGCCAGCAGCGTAGCTTTAAGTACTGAAGCTTTCTTT	CASSVALSTEAFF
-	TRBV3-1	TRBJ1-2	-	TGTGCCAGCAGCCAAGGCCAGGGCCTCTATGGCTACACCTTC	CASSQGQGLYGYTF
TRBD2	TRBV29-1	TRBJ2-5	many	TGCAGCGTTGTTGGCGGGAGGAAGGAGACCCAGTACTTC	CSVVGGRKETQYF
TRBD1	TRBV29-1	TRBJ1-6	-	TGCAGCGTTGCACAGGGGAATCATAATTCACCCCTCCACTTT	CSVAQGNHNSPLHF
TRBD2	TRBV12-3/TRBV12-4	TRBJ2-7	few	TGTGCCAGCAGTTTCTTCGCGGGGGGGCGAGACGAGCAGTACTTC	CASSFFAGGRDEQYF
-	TRBV20-1	TRBJ2-3	-	TGCAGCGGAAATGGGGGGCCGAATCCAGATACGCAGTATTTT	CSGNGGPNPDTQYF
-	TRBV5-1	TRBJ2-3	-	TGCGCCAGCAGCCCCTGGGCCCCGACAGGGAGGGCAGATACGCAGTATTTT	CASSPWAPTGRADTQYF
-	TRBV20-1	TRBJ2-1	-	TGCAGTCCGTCTCCGGCGGAGCTTGACAATGAGCAGTTCTTC	CSPSPAELDNEQFF
TRBD2	TRBV12-3/TRBV12-4	TRBJ2-3	-	TGTGCCAGCAGTTCCGGGGGACTAGATTTCACAGATACGCAGTATTTT	CASSSGGLDFTDTQYF
TRBD2	TRBV4-1	TRBJ2-7	once	TGCGCCAGCAGCCGACCAGCGGGAGATCACGAGCAGTACTTC	CASSRPAGDHEQYF
TRBD1	TRBV2	TRBJ1-4	-	TGTGCCAGCAGTGCGGCGGGACAGGAAAATGAAAAACTGTTTTTT	CASSAAGQENEKLFF
TRBD1	TRBV27	TRBJ2-2	-	TGTGCCAGCAGCCGCCTGGACAGGGGCTACACCGGGGAGCTGTTTTTT	CASSRLDRGYTGELFF
TRBD2	TRBV6-2/TRBV6-3	TRBJ2-5	few	TGTGCCAGCAGTCCTGGGGGTAGCGGGAGGGTTAATGAGCAGTACTTC	CASSPGGSGRVNEQYF